The rows below give T cell receptor beta chains drawn from one sample of a study of OX40 agonist ivuxolimab in advanced cancers. The method was immunoSEQ multiplex PCR; TCRdb's version includes in-frame clones alone and lacks a portion of them. The sample consists of tens of thousands of clones, around 83% of them appearing once. Here the sequenced sample was CD4+ or CD8+ T cells sorted from blood, taken in a trial of the OX40 agonist ivuxolimab. The source of these receptors is an adult with an advanced solid tumor such as melanoma, head and neck, liver or kidney cancer. Each CDR3 is given with its conserved first and last residue. D genes are given only for firm matches. A clone size is listed for some rows: how often the clone was seen (once, few, many), or a class if it is expanded.

D	J	size	length	V	DNA	CDR3
-	TRBJ1-2	-	13	TRBV7-9	TGTGCCAGCAGCTTAGGGGGGATTGATGGCTACACCTTC	CASSLGGIDGYTF
-	TRBJ2-1	once	14	TRBV27	TGTGCCAGCAGTTTATTGGGGGGTTCGGGTGAGCAGTTCTTC	CASSLLGGSGEQFF
TRBD2	TRBJ2-2	few	16	TRBV5-4	TGTGCCAGCAGAACCGGGGGGGCATCTGGTACCGGGGAGCTGTTTTTT	CASRTGGASGTGELFF
-	TRBJ2-3	-	13	TRBV6-5	TGTGCCAGCAGTTACAGAGTCACAGATACGCAGTATTTT	CASSYRVTDTQYF
-	TRBJ2-3	-	13	TRBV6-6	TGTGCCAGCAGTTACAGGGACACAGATACGCAGTATTTT	CASSYRDTDTQYF
-	TRBJ2-5	-	13	TRBV7-2	TGTGCCAGCACCATAGGGAATTGGGAGACCCAGTACTTC	CASTIGNWETQYF
TRBD1	TRBJ2-1	-	14	TRBV7-3	TGTGCCAGCAGCTCGGACAGGGATCGTAATGAGCAGTTCTTC	CASSSDRDRNEQFF
-	TRBJ2-7	few	14	TRBV19	TGTGCCAGTAGTGGGGGACACCAGATCTACGAGCAGTACTTC	CASSGGHQIYEQYF
-	TRBJ2-7	-	14	TRBV7-2	TGTGCCAGCAGCTTACAGCCTGAGGTTTACGAGCAGTACTTC	CASSLQPEVYEQYF
TRBD2	TRBJ2-7	-	16	TRBV28	TGTGCCAGCAGTTCACCCGGGACTAGGGGCTCCTACGAGCAGTACTTC	CASSSPGTRGSYEQYF
-	TRBJ2-5	-	14	TRBV29-1	TGCAGCGTCCGCGGACGGGGGCCCCAAGAGACCCAGTACTTC	CSVRGRGPQETQYF
-	TRBJ1-2	-	11	TRBV20-1	TGCAGTTCTGACCCGACCTGGGGCTACACCTTC	CSSDPTWGYTF
TRBD1	TRBJ2-7	-	14	TRBV15	TGTGCCACCAGCGCCCGGACAGGGAACTACGAGCAGTACTTC	CATSARTGNYEQYF
TRBD2	TRBJ2-1	-	16	TRBV2	TGTGCCAGCAGTGAATTGCAGCGGGGGGCATACAATGAGCAGTTCTTC	CASSELQRGAYNEQFF
-	TRBJ2-1	once	14	TRBV7-6	TGTGCCAGCAGCCTTCCAGGGGAGACGAGGGAGCAGTTCTTC	CASSLPGETREQFF
-	TRBJ2-1	-	15	TRBV4-1	TGCGCCAGCAGCCAAAGTACAGGTCACTACAATGAGCAGTTCTTC	CASSQSTGHYNEQFF
-	TRBJ1-2	-	14	TRBV18	TGTGCCAGCTATGAAGGGGTGTCCGACTATGGCTACACCTTC	CASYEGVSDYGYTF
-	TRBJ1-6	few	16	TRBV4-2	TGTGCCAGCAGCCAAGTATGGCAGGGTGTCGGTTCACCCCTCCACTTT	CASSQVWQGVGSPLHF
TRBD2	TRBJ2-2	-	20	TRBV28	TGTGCCAGCAGTACTAACACCGGTAGACTAGCGGGGATGAACACCGGGGAGCTGTTTTTT	CASSTNTGRLAGMNTGELFF
-	TRBJ2-1	-	12	TRBV11-2	TGTGCCAGCAGCGACGAATACAATGAGCAGTTCTTC	CASSDEYNEQFF
TRBD1	TRBJ2-5	-	15	TRBV7-7	TGTGCTAGCAGCTTTTCCAGGGGGCGCGAAGAGACCCAGTACTTC	CASSFSRGREETQYF
-	TRBJ2-2	-	15	TRBV5-1	TGCGCCAGCAGCTTGAGGCAGACGAACACCGGGGAGCTGTTTTTT	CASSLRQTNTGELFF
-	TRBJ1-4	-	15	TRBV4-3	TGCGCCAGCAGCCAAGAGGGTGGGTCGAATGAAAAACTGTTTTTT	CASSQEGGSNEKLFF
-	TRBJ1-6	-	16	TRBV7-6	TGTGCCAGCAGCAAATCCAACACAGGGACGGTATTACCCCTCCACTTT	CASSKSNTGTVLPLHF
-	TRBJ2-5	-	13	TRBV5-1	TGCGCCAGCAGCTTAGGCAGACAAGAGACCCAGTACTTC	CASSLGRQETQYF
-	TRBJ1-5	-	15	TRBV28	TGTGCCAGCAGTCCCCCCCCAGGGATCAATCAGCCCCAGCATTTT	CASSPPPGINQPQHF
TRBD2	TRBJ2-3	-	14	TRBV7-3	TGTGCCAGCAGCTTATCGGTGACTAGCGGGGAGCAGTATTTT	CASSLSVTSGEQYF
-	TRBJ1-1	-	16	TRBV5-1	TGCGCCAGCAGCTTGCGAGAAGGGGACCTTTCCGCTGAAGCTTTCTTT	CASSLREGDLSAEAFF
-	TRBJ1-5	-	15	TRBV27	TGTGCCAGCAGTTTATCTGGGGGCGGCAATCAGCCCCAGCATTTT	CASSLSGGGNQPQHF
-	TRBJ1-4	-	15	TRBV11-2	TGTGCCAGCAGCTTAGTGGGGACGGGAAATGAAAAACTGTTTTTT	CASSLVGTGNEKLFF
-	TRBJ1-2	-	13	TRBV28	TGTGCCAGCAGTTCGACATATTCTTTAGGCTACACCTTC	CASSSTYSLGYTF
-	TRBJ1-4	-	14	TRBV28	TGTGCCAGCAATATCGAGAGGGGATCGGGGAAACTGTTTTTT	CASNIERGSGKLFF
-	TRBJ2-2	-	13	TRBV19	TGTGCCAGTAGCGGGACTTTCAAGGGGGAGCTGTTTTTT	CASSGTFKGELFF
-	TRBJ1-6	-	14	TRBV9	TGTGCCAGCAGCACCGGACACGATAATTCACCCCTCCACTTT	CASSTGHDNSPLHF
TRBD2	TRBJ2-1	-	16	TRBV9	TGTGCCAGCAGCGTAGCTGTGGCGGGGGGCGGGAATGAGCAGTTCTTC	CASSVAVAGGGNEQFF
-	TRBJ2-1	-	17	TRBV4-3	TGCGCCAGCAGCCAAGGAATTGCAGGGGAAAGGTACAATGAGCAGTTCTTC	CASSQGIAGERYNEQFF
-	TRBJ1-6	-	12	TRBV9	TGTGGGCGGGGCAGGGATAATTCACCCCTCCACTTT	CGRGRDNSPLHF
-	TRBJ2-3	-	13	TRBV6-1	TGTGCCAGCTGGGAGCAGCCCGGAGATACGCAGTATTTT	CASWEQPGDTQYF
TRBD1	TRBJ1-5	-	16	TRBV2	TGTGCCAGCAGTAGACAGGGGGCCTTAGCAGGTCAGCCCCAGCATTTT	CASSRQGALAGQPQHF
-	TRBJ2-1	-	14	TRBV19	TGTGCCAGTAGTATCCCGAGCTCCTACAATGAGCAGTTCTTC	CASSIPSSYNEQFF